The clone carrying this TCR beta chain was detected only a few times. What it binds is unknown. Included in the TCR beta cDNA libraries were unique molecular identifiers. Each batch of about 0.95 to 11 million T cells produced 450,000 to 500,000 cDNA molecules. TCRdb re-called the PCR reads with MiXCR, one entry per CDR3 protein. The data hold about 460,000 distinct CDR3 sequences, with under 55% observed a single time. The source of the sample is a study of post-analysis software for immune sequencing data. For the study at large: Included among the disease courses, which were recorded for the cohort, were relapsing-remitting, secondary progressive and progressive-relapsing multiple sclerosis. Study observations and caveats: Significantly decreased normalized Chao1 diversity was recorded for multiple sclerosis patients relative to controls. In patients, TRBV5-6, TRBV5-1 and TRBV20-1 belonged to roughly five TRBV segments found more frequently than in controls.

Trimming removed 3 bases from V and 9 bases from J, with 27 bases in between. The CDR3 is 17 amino acids. CDR1 and CDR2 (germline): DFQATT, SNEGSKA (reference sequence). The sample comprised blood. J is TRBJ1-5 and V is TRBV20-1; D is undetermined. The sequence came from a girl aged 5-17 years with multiple sclerosis. The DNA of the CDR3 is TGCAGTGCTAGGGACCACCCGGGGTTGGAACCCCTGGCGCCCCAGCATTTT. Translated, it gives CSARDHPGLEPLAPQHF.